The 10 T cell receptor beta chains below come from one sample, sequenced in a study of blood T cell repertoires in COVID-19 (dated by TCRdb to 2020 to 2021). The library was prepared using the immunoSEQ multiplex PCR assay. Not all clones reach the TCRdb copy of this immuneACCESS table, which keeps in-frame sequences only. Checked studies attribute under half of the gap to unresolved V genes and leave the rest unexplained. For this sample there are 72,000 or so clones; approximately 88% appear just once. Together, the top ten hold roughly 6% of the sample. Material: peripheral blood. The receptors shown here come from a man aged 45-65 years with active COVID-19.

V and J are TRBV29-1 and TRBJ1-1; D is perhaps TRBD1 (6 bases). The length of the CDR3 is 12 residues. Germline CDR1 reads SQVTM; CDR2 reads ANQGSEA. Trimming cost V 4 bases and J 1 base, with 7 bases left between them. CDR3 DNA: TGCAGCGTTGCCAGGGGGAACACTGAAGCTTTCTTT. It translates to CSVARGNTEAFF.

The J gene is TRBJ1-4, the V gene TRBV3-1 (or the pseudogene TRBV3-2), with D unclear. Per germline, CDR1 LGHDT and CDR2 YNNKEL (reference sequence). Between the trimmed V and J ends, which lost 1 base and 10 bases, there was a span of 13 bases. The length of the CDR3 is 14 residues. CDR3 region: CASSQGVRGGKLFF. CDR3 in DNA: TGTGCCAGCAGCCAAGGAGTCCGTGGAGGAAAACTGTTTTTT.

This sequence joins TRBV7-6 and TRBJ2-1; D unresolved. This CDR3 is 15 amino acids long. The germline CDR1 and CDR2 sequences are SGHVS and FNYEAQ. The V end was cut by 5 bases, the J end by 2 bases, with 13 bases between. CDR3 in DNA: TGTGCCAGCAGCCCCCAGGCCGTGGCCTACAATGAGCAGTTCTTC. It is translated as CASSPQAVAYNEQFF. Full variable domain (remainder filled in from reference TRBV7-6 and TRBJ2-1): GAGVSQSPRYKVTKRGQDVALRCDPISGHVSLYWYRQALGQGPEFLTYFNYEAQQDKSGLPNDRFSAERPEGSISTLTIQRTEQRDSAMYRCASSPQAVAYNEQFFGPGTRLTVL.

This chain uses TRBV5-1 with TRBJ2-1, with a possible D match to TRBD2 (7 bases). The CDR3 is 15 amino acids. CDR1 and CDR2 from the germline V gene are SGHRS and YFSETQ. Trimming shortened V by 1 base and J by 15 bases, and 23 bases separated the two germline ends. The CDR3 sequence is CASSLRRAGAGLGFF. DNA of the CDR3: TGCGCCAGCAGCTTGAGAAGGGCGGGGGCCGGTCTCGGGTTCTTC. The full variable domain, with the rest looked up from reference TRBV5-1 and TRBJ2-1, is KAGVTQTPRYLIKTRGQQVTLSCSPISGHRSVSWYQQTPGQGLQFLFEYFSETQRNKGNFPGRFSGRQFSNSRSEMNVSTLELGDSALYLCASSLRRAGAGLGFFGPGTRLTVL.

This chain links TRBV28 with TRBJ2-1, with 9 bases fitting TRBD1. Trimming cost V 4 bases and J 9 bases; bases outside gene matches: 10. This CDR3 region has 15 residues. Germline V CDR1 and CDR2: MDHEN, SYDVKM. This CDR3 reads CASSYSGTGSIEQFF. CDR3 in DNA: TGTGCCAGCAGTTACTCCGGGACAGGGTCCATTGAGCAGTTCTTC. The complete variable domain, with remaining parts taken from reference TRBV28 and TRBJ2-1, reads DVKVTQSSRYLVKRTGEKVFLECVQDMDHENMFWYRQDPGLGLRLIYFSYDVKMKEKGDIPEGYSVSREKKERFSLILESASTNQTSMYLCASSYSGTGSIEQFFGPGTRLTVL.

The V and J genes are TRBV10-3 and TRBJ2-5, with 7 bases identical to TRBD2. CDR1 and CDR2 from the germline V gene are ENHRY and SYGVKD. The CDR3 consists of 15 residues. The J segment lost 5 bases and the V segment lost 0 bases, leaving 6 bases of the junction unmatched. The CDR3 sequence is CAISESKREGETQYF. CDR3 coding DNA: TGTGCCATCAGTGAGTCGAAGCGGGAAGGTGAGACCCAGTACTTC.

This chain uses TRBV6-5 with TRBJ2-2; D possibly corresponds to TRBD1 (5 bases). Per germline, CDR1 MNHEY and CDR2 SVGAGI. This CDR3 contains 13 residues. Written as DNA, the CDR3 is TGTGGGCTGCAGGGCCCGAACACCGGGGAGCTGTTTTTT. Translating gives CGLQGPNTGELFF.

The J gene is TRBJ2-1, the V gene TRBV6-2 or TRBV6-3; a weak D match, TRBD2 (6 bases). V was clipped by 2 bases and J by 5 bases, with 7 bases between them. The CDR3 has 13 residues. Germline loops: CDR1 MNHEY, CDR2 SVGEGT. The CDR3 loop is CASSYGGDNEQFF. The CDR3 bases are TGTGCCAGCAGTTACGGAGGGGACAATGAGCAGTTCTTC.

V and J are TRBV11-2 and TRBJ1-4; 7 bases fit TRBD1. Germline CDR1 reads SGHAT; CDR2 reads FQNNGV. The CDR3 consists of 15 residues. The V and J ends lost 5 bases and 3 bases, in that order; junction bases with no gene match: 6. CDR3 nucleotide sequence: TGTGCCAGCAGCGCGTACAGGGGATCTAATGAAAAACTGTTTTTT. Translating gives CASSAYRGSNEKLFF.

The chain couples TRBV4-1 to TRBJ2-4, with 7 bases fitting TRBD2. Per germline, CDR1 MGHRA and CDR2 YSYEKL. The CDR3 sequence is 15 residues long. J was trimmed by 8 bases and V by 0 bases; bases with no gene match: 7. The CDR3 reads CASSQDWAGVYIQYF. The CDR3 nucleotides are TGCGCCAGCAGCCAAGATTGGGCGGGAGTATACATTCAGTACTTC.